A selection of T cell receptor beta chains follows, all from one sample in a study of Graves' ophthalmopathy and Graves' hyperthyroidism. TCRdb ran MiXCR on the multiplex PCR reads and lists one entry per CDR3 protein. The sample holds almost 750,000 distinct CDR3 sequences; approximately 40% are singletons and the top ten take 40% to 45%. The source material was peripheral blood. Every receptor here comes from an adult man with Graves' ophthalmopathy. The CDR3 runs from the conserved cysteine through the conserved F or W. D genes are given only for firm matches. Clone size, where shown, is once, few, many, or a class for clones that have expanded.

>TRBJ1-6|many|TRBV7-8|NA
TGTGCCAGCAGCCCCCCCAGTGGTTCTAATTCACCCCTCCACTTT
CASSPPSGSNSPLHF
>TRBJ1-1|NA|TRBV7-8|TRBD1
TGTGCCAGCAGCTCTTCAGGGGGCTCGGGGTACACTGAAGCTTTCTTT
CASSSSGGSGYTEAFF
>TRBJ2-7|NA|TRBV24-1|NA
TGTGCCACCAGTGATTCCCTCCCGGACACAATCGGTTATCCTTACGAGCAGTACTTC
CATSDSLPDTIGYPYEQYF
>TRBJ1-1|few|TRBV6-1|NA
TGTGCCAGCACCTACAGGGTAGGTGAAGCTTTCTTT
CASTYRVGEAFF
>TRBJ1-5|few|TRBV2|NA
TGTGCCAGCAGCCAGCAGACTAATCAGCCCCAGCATTTT
CASSQQTNQPQHF
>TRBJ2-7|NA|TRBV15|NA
TGTGCCACCAGCAGAGGTCGGGAGGGGACAGGCTACTACGAGCAGTACTTC
CATSRGREGTGYYEQYF
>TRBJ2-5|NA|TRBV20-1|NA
TGCAGTGCTAGGGGGGAGGGGGCTACGGAGACCCAGTACTTC
CSARGEGATETQYF
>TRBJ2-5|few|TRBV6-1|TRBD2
TGTGCCAGCAGTTACCTGCTAGCGGGGAAAGAGACCCAGTACTTC
CASSYLLAGKETQYF
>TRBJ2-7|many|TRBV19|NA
TGTGCCAGTAGTATAGAGGGGCGAGCCTACGAGCAGTACTTC
CASSIEGRAYEQYF
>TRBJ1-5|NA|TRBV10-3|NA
TGTGCCAGCAGTGCAGACACGTGGGGCAATCAGCCCCAGCATTTT
CASSADTWGNQPQHF
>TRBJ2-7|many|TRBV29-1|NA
TGCAGCGTGAGGGGTATCTACGAGCAGTACTTC
CSVRGIYEQYF
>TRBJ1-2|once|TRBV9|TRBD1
TGTGCCAGCAGCGGGACAGGTCTTCTTCGTGGCTACACCTTC
CASSGTGLLRGYTF
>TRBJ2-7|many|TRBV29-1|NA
TGCAGCGCTGGGGGTGGTATCGATCGCGAGCAGTACTTC
CSAGGGIDREQYF